This TCR beta chain originates from a study of neurological immune-mediated disorders. Study context: Of the approximately 35 patients with multiple sclerosis, about 30 had relapsing-remitting MS, whereas the remaining 3 had secondary progressive MS.

Per the germline V gene, CDR1 is MNHEY and CDR2 is SVGAGI. V was trimmed by 6 bases and J by 4 bases, leaving 7 bases between them. The CDR3 is made up of 12 amino acids. TCRdb reprocessed the 5' RACE reads with MiXCR, giving one entry per CDR3 protein. The sample carries approximately 59,000 distinct CDR3 sequences, about 5.2% recorded once. In its sample, this clonotype was seen many times. Sequencing was carried out using PBMCs. The TCR was taken from a human donor with multiple sclerosis. The donor label of this sample is uncertain. The rearrangement uses TRBV6-5 and TRBJ2-1, with D uncertain. The CDR3: CASRDPYNEQFF. The CDR3, as DNA: TGTGCCAGCAGAGATCCGTACAATGAGCAGTTCTTC.